Listed below are T cell receptor beta chains from one sample, sequenced in a study of T cell responses to AZD1222 COVID-19 vaccine. Sequenced by immunoSEQ multiplex PCR; TCRdb stores in-frame clones only, minus some. The data hold some 180,000 clones, with over 90% observed a single time. Sequenced here: peripheral blood, sampled 28 days after the second AZD1222 dose. These receptor sequences come from an adult who received the AZD1222 COVID-19 vaccine. The CDR3 runs from the conserved cysteine through the conserved F or W. A D gene is named only where the DNA matches it firmly. The size field is filled for only some rows; it gives once, few, many or a size class.

TRBV9	TRBD2	16	TRBJ2-1	NA	CASSAPGGGIYNEQFF	TGTGCCAGCAGCGCCCCCGGGGGGGGAATTTACAATGAGCAGTTCTTC
TRBV19	TRBD2	15	TRBJ2-5	once	CASSIGRLAGETQYF	TGTGCCAGTAGTATAGGACGGCTAGCGGGGGAGACCCAGTACTTC
TRBV2	TRBD1	15	TRBJ2-4	NA	CASSAEQGAKNIQYF	TGTGCCAGCAGTGCGGAACAGGGGGCCAAAAACATTCAGTACTTC
TRBV5-1	NA	15	TRBJ2-5	NA	CASSLVSLGPETQYF	TGCGCCAGCAGCTTGGTTTCGCTCGGGCCCGAGACCCAGTACTTC
TRBV6-4	NA	16	TRBJ2-1	NA	CASSDSTTQFYNEQFF	TGTGCCAGCAGTGACTCGACTACTCAGTTTTACAATGAGCAGTTCTTC
TRBV28	NA	14	TRBJ1-6	NA	CASSFRGLGSPLHF	TGTGCCAGCAGTTTTAGAGGTTTGGGATCACCCCTCCACTTT
TRBV4-1	NA	16	TRBJ2-3	NA	CASSQEPGPNTDTQYF	TGCGCCAGCAGCCAAGAACCAGGACCAAACACAGATACGCAGTATTTT
TRBV7-3	NA	15	TRBJ1-1	NA	CASSPLGTMNTEAFF	TGTGCCAGCAGCCCCCTTGGGACCATGAACACTGAAGCTTTCTTT
TRBV5-1	TRBD1	16	TRBJ2-7	NA	CASKRSGTGTFYEQYF	TGCGCCAGCAAGAGGTCAGGGACAGGGACCTTTTACGAGCAGTACTTC
TRBV28	NA	14	TRBJ1-5	NA	CASDSRGGNQPQHF	TGTGCCAGCGATTCTAGGGGGGGCAATCAGCCCCAGCATTTT
TRBV2	NA	10	TRBJ1-2	once	CATLPGGYTF	TGTGCCACCCTTCCGGGTGGCTACACCTTC
TRBV9	NA	15	TRBJ1-3	NA	CASSVLSTAGNTIYF	TGTGCCAGCAGCGTTCTCTCGACAGCTGGAAACACCATATATTTT
TRBV6-5	TRBD1	15	TRBJ1-3	NA	CASSFNGQGRNTIYF	TGTGCCAGCAGTTTTAACGGACAGGGAAGGAACACCATATATTTT
TRBV5-6	TRBD1	15	TRBJ1-5	NA	CASSSGGLSNQPQHF	TGTGCCAGCAGCTCAGGGGGGCTGAGCAATCAGCCCCAGCATTTT
TRBV6-2/TRBV6-3	NA	14	TRBJ1-4	NA	CASSSGRLNEKLFF	TGTGCCAGCAGTTCGGGACGGCTTAATGAAAAACTGTTTTTT
TRBV10-1	NA	13	TRBJ1-5	NA	CASSEGTHQPQHF	TGCGCCAGCAGTGAGGGGACCCATCAGCCCCAGCATTTT
TRBV5-1	TRBD2	15	TRBJ2-1	NA	CASSLGRTRGNEQFF	TGCGCCAGCAGCTTGGGTAGGACTAGAGGCAATGAGCAGTTCTTC
TRBV5-4	NA	13	TRBJ2-7	NA	CASSLDVSYEQYF	TGTGCCAGCAGCTTGGACGTATCCTACGAGCAGTACTTC
TRBV4-1	TRBD2	16	TRBJ2-1	NA	CASSQAASGGYNEQFF	TGCGCCAGCAGCCAAGCGGCTAGCGGGGGTTACAATGAGCAGTTCTTC
TRBV7-9	NA	16	TRBJ2-5	NA	CASSLAPIGGQETQYF	TGTGCCAGCAGCTTAGCGCCAATTGGCGGACAAGAGACCCAGTACTTC
TRBV6-5	NA	13	TRBJ1-6	NA	CASTAQQGTPLHF	TGTGCCAGCACCGCCCAGCAAGGGACACCCCTCCACTTT
TRBV10-3	NA	13	TRBJ2-3	NA	CAISGDLTDTQYF	TGTGCCATCAGTGGCGACCTCACAGATACGCAGTATTTT
TRBV25-1	NA	12	TRBJ2-7	NA	CASMSSPYEQYF	TGTGCCAGCATGAGCAGCCCCTACGAGCAGTACTTC
TRBV18	NA	14	TRBJ1-4	once	CASSPQEVNEKLFF	TGTGCCAGCTCACCACAGGAGGTTAATGAAAAACTGTTTTTT
TRBV5-8	NA	14	TRBJ2-1	NA	CASSHESGPDEQFF	TGTGCCAGCAGCCATGAATCGGGGCCAGATGAGCAGTTCTTC
TRBV11-2	NA	14	TRBJ1-4	NA	CASSLDSKGVRLFF	TGTGCCAGCAGCTTGGACAGTAAGGGGGTGAGACTGTTTTTT
TRBV6-5	NA	13	TRBJ1-5	few	CASSYRGNQPQHF	TGTGCCAGCAGTTACAGGGGCAATCAGCCCCAGCATTTT
TRBV16	TRBD1	13	TRBJ1-1	NA	CASSPDRGREAFF	TGTGCCAGCAGCCCGGACAGGGGGCGTGAAGCTTTCTTT
TRBV6-5	NA	15	TRBJ2-3	NA	CASRINWGDPDTQYF	TGTGCCAGCAGGATTAATTGGGGGGACCCAGATACGCAGTATTTT
TRBV29-1	TRBD2	14	TRBJ2-3	NA	CSGGRGGSTDTQYF	TGCAGCGGGGGCCGGGGGGGTTCCACAGATACGCAGTATTTT
TRBV6-1	NA	15	TRBJ2-7	NA	CASSEMGQPAYEQYF	TGTGCCAGCAGTGAGATGGGGCAGCCGGCCTACGAGCAGTACTTC
TRBV29-1	TRBD1	14	TRBJ2-3	NA	CSVGGDRGTDTQYF	TGCAGCGTTGGGGGCGACAGGGGCACAGATACGCAGTATTTT
TRBV5-1	NA	15	TRBJ2-7	NA	CASSLGAIDFYEQYF	TGCGCCAGCAGTTTAGGCGCAATCGACTTTTACGAGCAGTACTTC
TRBV7-2	NA	14	TRBJ2-2	few	CASSLIGRTGELFF	TGTGCCAGCAGCCTAATCGGACGGACCGGGGAGCTGTTTTTT
TRBV27	TRBD1	15	TRBJ2-7	NA	CASSRTGTGGYQQYF	TGTGCCAGCAGTAGAACCGGGACAGGAGGTTATCAGCAGTACTTC
TRBV2	NA	14	TRBJ1-5	few	CASSDRLGNQPQHF	TGTGCCAGCAGTGACCGATTAGGGAATCAGCCCCAGCATTTT
TRBV3-1/TRBV3-2	TRBD1	16	TRBJ1-6	NA	CASSQVFRGKSSPLHF	TGTGCCAGCAGCCAAGTATTCAGGGGGAAGAGTTCACCCCTCCACTTT
TRBV7-9	TRBD2	15	TRBJ2-7	NA	CASSSGLAGGYEQYF	TGTGCCAGCAGCTCCGGACTAGCTGGGGGTTACGAGCAGTACTTC
TRBV11-1	NA	13	TRBJ2-7	NA	CASRDDRTYEQYF	TGTGCCAGCAGAGATGACAGAACCTACGAGCAGTACTTC
TRBV30	TRBD1	14	TRBJ1-6	NA	CAWSALTGNSPLHF	TGTGCCTGGAGTGCCCTGACAGGGAATTCACCCCTCCACTTT
TRBV15	NA	15	TRBJ2-3	NA	CATSRDRQATDTQYF	TGTGCCACCAGCAGAGATCGACAGGCGACAGATACGCAGTATTTT
TRBV7-9	NA	13	TRBJ1-1	NA	CASTPGGGTEAFF	TGTGCCAGCACCCCTGGGGGGGGGACTGAAGCTTTCTTT
TRBV10-2	NA	14	TRBJ2-2	NA	CASFKQGNTGELFF	TGCGCCAGCTTCAAACAGGGGAACACCGGGGAGCTGTTTTTT
TRBV4-1	NA	15	TRBJ2-7	once	CASSQAPGSSYEQYF	TGCGCCAGCAGCCAAGCGCCCGGAAGCTCCTACGAGCAGTACTTC
TRBV7-2	NA	13	TRBJ1-1	NA	CASSSRGNTEAFF	TGTGCCAGCAGCTCCAGGGGGAACACTGAAGCTTTCTTT
TRBV6-4	TRBD2	20	TRBJ2-1	NA	CASSDSEGLAGANSYNEQFF	TGTGCCAGCAGTGACTCGGAGGGACTAGCGGGGGCGAACTCCTACAATGAGCAGTTCTTC
TRBV28	TRBD1	13	TRBJ1-2	NA	CASTPTGAYGYTF	TGTGCCAGCACTCCGACAGGGGCCTATGGCTACACCTTC
TRBV4-1	NA	14	TRBJ1-2	NA	CASSQGPASGGYTF	TGCGCCAGCAGCCAAGGGCCAGCTTCGGGTGGCTACACCTTC
TRBV24-1	TRBD1	13	TRBJ1-1	NA	CATSDPGTGSAFF	TGTGCCACCAGTGATCCCGGGACAGGGTCAGCTTTCTTT
TRBV6-5	NA	13	TRBJ1-5	NA	CASSYSGRQPQHF	TGTGCCAGCAGTTACTCGGGGAGGCAGCCCCAGCATTTT
TRBV28	NA	13	TRBJ2-2	NA	CASSFSGAGELFF	TGTGCCAGCAGTTTTTCGGGGGCCGGGGAGCTGTTTTTT
TRBV3-1/TRBV3-2	NA	16	TRBJ1-2	NA	CASSQVLTGANYGYTF	TGTGCCAGCAGCCAAGTTTTAACAGGAGCTAACTATGGCTACACCTTC
TRBV4-1	NA	16	TRBJ1-2	NA	CASSLLGGLSGPGYTF	TGCGCCAGCAGCCTTCTGGGGGGCCTTTCGGGCCCTGGCTACACCTTC
TRBV11-1	NA	13	TRBJ1-5	NA	CASSLNNDQPQHF	TGTGCCAGCAGCTTAAACAACGATCAGCCCCAGCATTTT
TRBV19	NA	13	TRBJ2-2	NA	CASSGMRLGELFF	TGTGCCAGTAGTGGTATGAGATTGGGGGAGCTGTTTTTT
TRBV7-9	TRBD1	15	TRBJ1-2	NA	CASISGDRATRGYTF	TGTGCCAGCATATCAGGGGACAGGGCGACCCGTGGCTACACCTTC
TRBV3-1/TRBV3-2	NA	14	TRBJ2-5	NA	CASSQEGGGETQYF	TGTGCCAGCAGCCAAGAAGGGGGTGGAGAGACCCAGTACTTC
TRBV4-2	TRBD2	17	TRBJ2-4	NA	CASSGTSGRLAKNIQYF	TGTGCCAGCAGCGGGACTAGCGGGAGACTAGCCAAAAACATTCAGTACTTC
TRBV25-1	NA	15	TRBJ1-3	NA	CASSVSWRSGNTIYF	TGTGCCAGCAGTGTTTCATGGCGCTCTGGAAACACCATATATTTT